This T cell receptor beta chain stems from a study of T cells in Graves' hyperthyroidism and ophthalmopathy. TCR beta CDR3 sequences were amplified from RNA transcripts. HTBI primers were used for first-round RT-PCR of the TCR CDR3. TCRdb independently ran MiXCR on the multiplex PCR reads; one entry per CDR3 protein. The data contain about 570,000 distinct CDR3 sequences, around 42% of them singletons. Points from the study as a whole: Most expanded thyroid clonotypes above 0.001 also appeared in blood. The model forecast ophthalmopathy, anticipating it by a median roughly 6.3 months before onset.

The CDR3 loop spans 15 amino acids. With 4 bases clipped from V and 3 bases from J, the junction kept 5 bases outside the gene matches. Germline V CDR1 and CDR2: SGHKS, YYEKEE (reference sequence). It was uncontrolled infection, other autoimmune disease, pregnancy or lactation that excluded patients. This clonotype occurred many times. Antigen specificity is unknown. The sequencing sample was made of peripheral blood or thyroid tissue (not recorded which). V and J are TRBV5-5 and TRBJ1-5, with TRBD1 matching 9 bases. This TCR came from an adult woman with Graves' disease, either hyperthyroidism or ophthalmopathy (not recorded which). CDR3: CASSGTGFFNQPQHF. CDR3 coding DNA: TGTGCCAGCAGCGGGACAGGGTTCTTCAATCAGCCCCAGCATTTT.